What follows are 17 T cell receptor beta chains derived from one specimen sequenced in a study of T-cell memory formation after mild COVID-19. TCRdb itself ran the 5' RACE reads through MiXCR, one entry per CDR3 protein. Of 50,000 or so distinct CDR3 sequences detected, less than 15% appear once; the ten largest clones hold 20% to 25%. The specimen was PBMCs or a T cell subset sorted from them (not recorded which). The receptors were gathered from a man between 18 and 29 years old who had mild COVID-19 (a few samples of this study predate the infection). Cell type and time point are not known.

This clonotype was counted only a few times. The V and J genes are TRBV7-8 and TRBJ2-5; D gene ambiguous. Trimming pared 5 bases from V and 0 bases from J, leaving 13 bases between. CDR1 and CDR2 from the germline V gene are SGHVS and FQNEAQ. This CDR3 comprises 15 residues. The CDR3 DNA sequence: TGTGCCAGCAGCCCTTCTTGGCGGTACCAAGAGACCCAGTACTTC. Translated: CASSPSWRYQETQYF.

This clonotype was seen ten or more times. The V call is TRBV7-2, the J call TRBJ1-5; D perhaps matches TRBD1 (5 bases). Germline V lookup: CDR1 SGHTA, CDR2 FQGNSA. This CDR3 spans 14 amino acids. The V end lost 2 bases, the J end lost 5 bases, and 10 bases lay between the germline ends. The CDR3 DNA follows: TGTGCCAGCAGCTTATACGGGGCGGATCAGCCCCAGCATTTT. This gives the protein CASSLYGADQPQHF.

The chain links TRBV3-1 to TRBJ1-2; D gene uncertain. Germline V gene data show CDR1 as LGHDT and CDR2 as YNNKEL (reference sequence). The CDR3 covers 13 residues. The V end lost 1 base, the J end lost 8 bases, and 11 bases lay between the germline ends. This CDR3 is CASSQAAPGGYTF. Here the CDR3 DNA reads TGTGCCAGCAGCCAAGCAGCCCCGGGAGGCTACACCTTC.

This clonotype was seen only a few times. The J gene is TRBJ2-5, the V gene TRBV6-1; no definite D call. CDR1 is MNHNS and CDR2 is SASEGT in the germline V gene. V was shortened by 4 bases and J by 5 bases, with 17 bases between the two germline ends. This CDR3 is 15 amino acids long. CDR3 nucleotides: TGTGCCAGCAGTGGGCGAAGATCAGTGTTGGAGACCCAGTACTTC. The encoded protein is CASSGRRSVLETQYF.

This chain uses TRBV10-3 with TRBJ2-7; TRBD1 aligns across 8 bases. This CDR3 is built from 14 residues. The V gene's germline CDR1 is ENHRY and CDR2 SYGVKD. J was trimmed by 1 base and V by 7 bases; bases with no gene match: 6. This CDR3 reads CAIKKDRASYEQYV. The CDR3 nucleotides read TGTGCCATCAAGAAGGACAGGGCGTCCTACGAGCAGTACGTC.

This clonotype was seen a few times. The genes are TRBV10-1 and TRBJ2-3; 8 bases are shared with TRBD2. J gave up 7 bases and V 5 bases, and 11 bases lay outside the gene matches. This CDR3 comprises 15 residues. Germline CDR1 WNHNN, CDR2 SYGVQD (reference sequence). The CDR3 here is CASSPRAGGSYTQYF. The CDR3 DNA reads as TGCGCCAGCAGTCCCCGGGCGGGGGGCTCGTATACGCAGTATTTT.

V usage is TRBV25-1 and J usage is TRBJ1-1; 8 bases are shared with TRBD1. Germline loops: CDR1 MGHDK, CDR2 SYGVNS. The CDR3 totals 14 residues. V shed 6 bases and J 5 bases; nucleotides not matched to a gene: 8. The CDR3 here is CASSPSWTGTEAFF. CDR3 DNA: TGTGCCAGCAGCCCGTCCTGGACAGGGACTGAAGCTTTCTTT.

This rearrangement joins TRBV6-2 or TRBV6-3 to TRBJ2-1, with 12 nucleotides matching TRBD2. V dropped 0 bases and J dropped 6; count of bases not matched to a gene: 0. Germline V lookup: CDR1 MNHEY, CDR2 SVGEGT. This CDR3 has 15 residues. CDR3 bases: TGTGCCAGCAGTTACTCACTAGCGGGGGGCAATGAGCAGTTCTTC. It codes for CASSYSLAGGNEQFF.

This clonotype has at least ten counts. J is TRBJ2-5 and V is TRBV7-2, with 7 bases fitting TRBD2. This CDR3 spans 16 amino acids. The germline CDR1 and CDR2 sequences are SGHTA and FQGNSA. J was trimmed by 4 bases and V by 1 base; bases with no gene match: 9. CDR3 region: CASSLGVAGGGETQYF. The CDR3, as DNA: TGTGCCAGCAGCTTAGGAGTAGCTGGGGGGGGAGAGACCCAGTACTTC.

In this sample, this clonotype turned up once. CDR3 sequence (DNA): TGTGCCAGCAGCAAAGAAGCAGATACGCAGTATTTT. Translating it yields CASSKEADTQYF. The chain carries TRBV6-2 or TRBV6-3 and TRBJ2-3; D unresolved. V dropped 6 bases and J dropped 4 bases, with 8 bases sitting between them. Germline-derived CDR1 and CDR2 are MNHEY and SVGEGT. This CDR3 contains 12 residues.

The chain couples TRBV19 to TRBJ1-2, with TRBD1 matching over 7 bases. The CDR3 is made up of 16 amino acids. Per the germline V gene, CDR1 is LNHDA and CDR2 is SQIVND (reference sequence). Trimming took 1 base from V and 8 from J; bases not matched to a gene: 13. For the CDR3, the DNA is TGTGCCAGTAGTATAGTCCCCCGGGCAGGGGGAAGAGGCTACACCTTC. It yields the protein CASSIVPRAGGRGYTF.

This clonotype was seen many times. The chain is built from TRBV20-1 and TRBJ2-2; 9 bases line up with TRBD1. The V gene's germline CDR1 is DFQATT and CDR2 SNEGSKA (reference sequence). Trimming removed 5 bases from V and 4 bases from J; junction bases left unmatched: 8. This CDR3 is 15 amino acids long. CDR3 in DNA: TGCAGTGCTGTTCCCGGGACAGGGATCACCGGGGAGCTGTTTTTT. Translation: CSAVPGTGITGELFF.

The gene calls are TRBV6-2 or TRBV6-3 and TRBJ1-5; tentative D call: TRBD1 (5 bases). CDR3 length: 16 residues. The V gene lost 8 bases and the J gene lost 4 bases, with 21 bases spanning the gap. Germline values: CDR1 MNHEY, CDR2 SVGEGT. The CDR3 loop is CASGPRKGLRNQPQHF. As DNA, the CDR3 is TGTGCCAGCGGCCCGCGGAAGGGGCTTAGGAATCAGCCCCAGCATTTT.

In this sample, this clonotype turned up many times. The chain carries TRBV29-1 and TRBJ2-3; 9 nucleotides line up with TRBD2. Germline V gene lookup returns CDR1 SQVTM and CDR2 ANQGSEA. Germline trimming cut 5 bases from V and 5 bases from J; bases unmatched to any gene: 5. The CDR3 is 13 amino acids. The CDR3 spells CSVKGLAIDTQYF. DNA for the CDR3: TGCAGCGTTAAGGGACTAGCAATAGATACGCAGTATTTT.

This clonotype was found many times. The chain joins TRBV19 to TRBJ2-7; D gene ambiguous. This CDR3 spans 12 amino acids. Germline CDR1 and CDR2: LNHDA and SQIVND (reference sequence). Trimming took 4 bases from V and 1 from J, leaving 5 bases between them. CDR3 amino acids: CASSTGSYEQYF. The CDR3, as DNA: TGTGCCAGTAGTACAGGATCCTACGAGCAGTACTTC.

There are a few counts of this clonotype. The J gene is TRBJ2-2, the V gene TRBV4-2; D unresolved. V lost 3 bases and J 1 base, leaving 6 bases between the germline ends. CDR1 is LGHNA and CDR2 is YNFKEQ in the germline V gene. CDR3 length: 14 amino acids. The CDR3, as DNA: TGTGCCAGCAGCCAGGACCAGAACACCGGGGAGCTGTTTTTT. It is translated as CASSQDQNTGELFF.

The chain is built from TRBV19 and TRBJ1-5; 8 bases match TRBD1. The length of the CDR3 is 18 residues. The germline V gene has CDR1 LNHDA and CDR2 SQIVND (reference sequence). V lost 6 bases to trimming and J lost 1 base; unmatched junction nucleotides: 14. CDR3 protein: CASRPDRGPGRSNQPQHF. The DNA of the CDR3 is TGTGCCAGTAGGCCTGACAGGGGACCCGGCAGGAGCAATCAGCCCCAGCATTTT. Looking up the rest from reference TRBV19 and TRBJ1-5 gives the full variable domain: DGGITQSPKYLFRKEGQNVTLSCEQNLNHDAMYWYRQDPGQGLRLIYYSQIVNDFQKGDIAEGYSVSREKKESFPLTVTSAQKNPTAFYLCASRPDRGPGRSNQPQHFGDGTRLSIL.